This T cell receptor (beta chain) was sequenced for a study of CD8 T cells in ankylosing spondylitis. Study outcomes and limitations: In ankylosing spondylitis patients, matched synovial fluid reportedly showed significant enrichment of disease-linked clones. Ankylosing spondylitis blood appeared to carry a characteristic TCR beta motif of several highly homologous variants. In peripheral blood, disease-linked CD8+ clones occurred at relatively low frequencies.

The TCR beta libraries were generated through quantitative 5'-RACE incorporating molecular barcodes. Each CDR3 protein is one row after TCRdb ran MiXCR on the 5' RACE reads. Here the sample spans approximately 260,000 distinct CDR3 sequences, approximately 9% being singletons. Notes on this clonotype: Its antigen is unknown.

Germline assignment: CDR1 MNHEY and CDR2 SMNVEV (reference sequence). The CDR3 totals 15 residues. The V end lost 4 bases, the J end lost 8 bases, and 17 bases lay between the germline ends. The chain has TRBV27 and TRBJ1-4; perhaps TRBD1 as D (5 bases). This receptor was taken from a male donor with ankylosing spondylitis or in good health (not recorded which). The sequenced sample consisted of blood, either unsorted or a sorted T cell fraction (not recorded which). In DNA form, the CDR3 reads TGTGCCAGCAGTTCCCTCGGGGCGTTTATGGAAAAACTGTTTTTT. Translation gives CASSSLGAFMEKLFF.